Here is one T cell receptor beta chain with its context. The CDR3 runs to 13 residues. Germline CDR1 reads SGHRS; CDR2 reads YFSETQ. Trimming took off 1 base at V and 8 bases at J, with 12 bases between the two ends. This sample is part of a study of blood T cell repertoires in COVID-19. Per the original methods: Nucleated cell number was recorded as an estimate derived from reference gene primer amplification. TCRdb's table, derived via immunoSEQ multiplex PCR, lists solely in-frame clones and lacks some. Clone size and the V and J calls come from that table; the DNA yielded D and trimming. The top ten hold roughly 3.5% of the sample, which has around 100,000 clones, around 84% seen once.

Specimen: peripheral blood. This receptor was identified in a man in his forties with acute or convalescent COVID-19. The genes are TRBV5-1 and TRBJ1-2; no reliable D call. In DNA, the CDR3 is TGCGCCAGCAGCTTGATCCCGGGCGGGGGCTACACCTTC. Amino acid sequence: CASSLIPGGGYTF.